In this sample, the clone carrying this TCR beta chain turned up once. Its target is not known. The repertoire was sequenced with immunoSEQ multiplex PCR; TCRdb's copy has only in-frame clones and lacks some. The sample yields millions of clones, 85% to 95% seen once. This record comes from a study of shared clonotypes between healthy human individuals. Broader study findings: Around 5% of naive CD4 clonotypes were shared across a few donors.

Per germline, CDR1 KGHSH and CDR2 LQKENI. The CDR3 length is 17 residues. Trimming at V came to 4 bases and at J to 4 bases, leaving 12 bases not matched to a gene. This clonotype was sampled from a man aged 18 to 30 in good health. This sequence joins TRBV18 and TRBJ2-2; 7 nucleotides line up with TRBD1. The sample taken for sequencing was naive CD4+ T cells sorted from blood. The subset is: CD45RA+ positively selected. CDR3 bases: TGTGCCAGCTCACAAGGGGTCGACAGGGTCCGCACCGGGGAGCTGTTTTTT. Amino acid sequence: CASSQGVDRVRTGELFF.